Following are 23 T cell receptor beta chains from one sample sequenced in a study of blood T cell repertoires in COVID-19. Using immunoSEQ multiplex PCR, the repertoire was profiled, and TCRdb retains in-frame clones only, with some absent. Among about 240,000 clones listed, approximately 88% were seen once. Material for sequencing was PBMCs or T cells enriched from blood (not recorded which). These receptors were obtained from a woman aged 25 to 39 with acute COVID-19.

The J gene is TRBJ1-1, the V gene TRBV19; 12 bases are shared with TRBD1. The CDR3 is made up of 16 amino acids. Germline-derived CDR1 and CDR2 are LNHDA and SQIVND (reference sequence). Trimming cost V 4 bases and J 4 bases; bases outside gene matches: 7. CDR3 nucleotide sequence: TGTGCCAGTAGTAAGGGACAGGGGGCTGGCCTCACTGAAGCTTTCTTT. Translated: CASSKGQGAGLTEAFF.

The chain has TRBV19 and TRBJ1-1; TRBD1 matches 10 bases. V shed 5 bases and J 5 bases; nucleotides not matched to a gene: 8. From germline, CDR1 is LNHDA and CDR2 SQIVND (reference sequence). This CDR3 contains 15 residues. CDR3 sequence: CASSLQDRGRTEAFF. The CDR3 DNA reads TGTGCCAGTAGTCTACAGGACAGGGGGAGGACTGAAGCTTTCTTT.

The chain links TRBV7-2 to TRBJ1-3; no clear D. This CDR3 has 15 amino acids. Trimming took 5 bases from V and 0 from J, leaving 11 bases between them. The germline V gene has CDR1 SGHTA and CDR2 FQGNSA. The CDR3 spells CASSAEGISGNTIYF. The CDR3, as DNA: TGTGCCAGCAGCGCCGAGGGAATCTCTGGAAACACCATATATTTT.

V is TRBV6-5 and J is TRBJ2-7; 9 nucleotides align to TRBD2. The V and J ends lost 10 bases and 2 bases, in that order; junction bases with no gene match: 6. In germline, CDR1 is MNHEY, CDR2 SVGAGI. The CDR3 length is 13 residues. Here the CDR3 reads CATGQRGAYEQYF. The CDR3 DNA is TGTGCCACAGGTCAGCGGGGGGCCTACGAGCAGTACTTC.

As DNA, the CDR3 is TGCGCCAGCAGCTTGGGGGAGGAAGGAAACACCATATATTTT. Protein sequence: CASSLGEEGNTIYF. The chain couples TRBV5-1 to TRBJ1-3; D gene unclear. V lost 0 bases and J lost 4, with 8 bases in between. This CDR3 is 14 amino acids long. Germline CDR1 is SGHRS and CDR2 is YFSETQ.

The V call is TRBV6-5, the J call TRBJ1-2; D is unclear. The CDR3 runs 12 residues. From germline, CDR1 is MNHEY and CDR2 SVGAGI. V gave up 6 bases and J gave up 5 bases, with 10 bases separating them. CDR3 region: CASRGGEYGYTF. The CDR3 coding sequence is TGTGCCAGCAGGGGAGGAGAGTATGGCTACACCTTC.

The rearrangement links TRBV4-3 to TRBJ1-2; no clear D gene. CDR1 LGHNA and CDR2 YSLEER come from the germline V gene. V lost 1 base and J 10 bases, leaving 13 bases between the germline ends. CDR3 length equals 13 residues. CDR3 sequence (DNA): TGCGCCAGCAGCCAAGTCGGAGGGCAGGACTACACCTTC. This gives the protein CASSQVGGQDYTF.

The V call is TRBV20-1, the J call TRBJ2-3; D remains ambiguous. The CDR3 is made up of 15 amino acids. Trimming shortened V by 3 bases and J by 0 bases, and 13 bases separated the two germline ends. CDR1 and CDR2 from the germline V gene are DFQATT and SNEGSKA (reference sequence). CDR3: CSASQADTSTDTQYF. CDR3 coding DNA: TGCAGTGCTAGTCAGGCCGATACTAGCACAGATACGCAGTATTTT.

The chain recombines TRBV4-1 with TRBJ1-5; possibly TRBD1 for D (5 bases). This CDR3 spans 18 amino acids. CDR1 is MGHRA, CDR2 YSYEKL, per germline. Trimming took 4 bases from V and 0 from J, leaving 19 bases between them. The CDR3, as DNA: TGCGCCAGCAGCCCCGGAGCAGGGCGCCCTTATAGCAATCAGCCCCAGCATTTT. Its translation is CASSPGAGRPYSNQPQHF.

The chain employs TRBV6-5 and TRBJ1-2, with TRBD1 matching 7 bases. CDR3 length: 14 amino acids. Germline V CDR1 and CDR2: MNHEY, SVGAGI. V shed 6 bases, J shed 7 bases, and the junction held 11 bases outside the gene matches. The CDR3 region has the DNA TGTGCCAGCAGAGACGGACAGGAAGTGGGTGGCTACACCTTC. Translation gives CASRDGQEVGGYTF.

The chain uses TRBV15 and TRBJ1-2, with TRBD1 as a possible D gene (6 bases). Germline CDR1 reads LNHNV; CDR2 reads YYDKDF (reference sequence). CDR3 size: 13 residues. Trimming stripped 7 bases from V and 6 bases from J, with 15 bases between. Here the CDR3 DNA reads TGTGCCACCACCCTAAGGGGGAATAATGGCTACACCTTC. It specifies CATTLRGNNGYTF.

This clone was seen once. The gene calls are TRBV19 and TRBJ2-7; tentative D call: TRBD1 (6 bases). The germline gives CDR1 LNHDA, CDR2 SQIVND (reference sequence). The CDR3 runs to 14 residues. The V and J ends lost 6 bases and 3 bases respectively, with 15 bases between them. CDR3 nucleotides: TGTGCCAGTAGATTAACCCCGGGACACTACGAGCAGTACTTC. This codes for CASRLTPGHYEQYF.

CDR3 sequence reads: CAISALTGQGAGGYTF. CDR3 sequence (DNA): TGTGCCATCAGTGCATTAACGGGACAGGGGGCGGGTGGCTACACCTTC. The J gene is TRBJ1-2, the V gene TRBV10-3; 12 bases line up with TRBD1. The CDR3 is made up of 16 amino acids. Germline CDR1 and CDR2: ENHRY and SYGVKD. The junction had 10 bases not matched to a gene; V was cut back by 4 bases and J by 7 bases.

The J gene is TRBJ1-5, the V gene TRBV29-1, with D unresolved. There are 13 residues in the CDR3. Germline V gene data show CDR1 as SQVTM and CDR2 as ANQGSEA. Trimming removed 0 bases at V and 3 bases at J, with 6 bases between. The CDR3 here is CSVEDGVNQPQHF. CDR3 in DNA: TGCAGCGTTGAAGACGGGGTCAATCAGCCCCAGCATTTT.

The chain carries TRBV9 and TRBJ1-1; D gene uncertain. The length of the CDR3 is 13 residues. Germline loops: CDR1 SGDLS, CDR2 YYNGEE. V gave up 6 bases and J gave up 1 base, with 10 bases separating them. CDR3 protein: CASKSEGNTEAFF. The DNA for the CDR3 is TGTGCCAGCAAGTCAGAGGGGAACACTGAAGCTTTCTTT.

The V gene is TRBV7-8, the J gene TRBJ2-7; 7 bases are a match to TRBD1. The CDR3 totals 13 residues. V shed 7 bases and J 4 bases; nucleotides not matched to a gene: 7. Germline CDR1 and CDR2: SGHVS and FQNEAQ. The CDR3 sequence: CASTRQGNYEQYF. In DNA form, the CDR3 reads TGTGCCAGCACTCGACAGGGTAATTACGAGCAGTACTTC. Using reference TRBV7-8 and TRBJ2-7 for the parts outside the CDR3, the full variable domain is GAGVSQSPRYKVAKRGQDVALRCDPISGHVSLFWYQQALGQGPEFLTYFQNEAQLDKSGLPSDRFFAERPEGSVSTLKIQRTQQEDSAVYLCASTRQGNYEQYFGPGTRLTVT.

This chain uses TRBV5-4 with TRBJ1-3; D is possibly TRBD1 (6 bases). The CDR3 covers 13 residues. Germline V CDR1 and CDR2: SGHNT, YYREEE (reference sequence). The V gene lost 4 bases and the J gene lost 9 bases, with 14 bases spanning the gap. The CDR3 region is CASSVQGLGTIYF. The CDR3 DNA reads as TGTGCCAGCAGCGTGCAGGGGTTAGGCACCATATATTTT.

V gene TRBV6-5 combines with J gene TRBJ1-2, with D perhaps TRBD1 (5 bases). Deletions cut 4 bases from V and 0 bases from J, with 9 bases between. Germline CDR1 is MNHEY and CDR2 is SVGAGI. The length of the CDR3 is 14 residues. CDR3 DNA: TGTGCCAGCAGTTTGACAGAATCTAACTATGGCTACACCTTC. Its protein is CASSLTESNYGYTF.

Concerning this clone itself: At the DNA level, this CDR3 is encoded by other sequences in the same sample as well. The genes are TRBV5-1 and TRBJ1-4; D gene uncertain. V was trimmed by 0 bases and J by 7 bases, leaving 10 bases between them. The germline gives CDR1 SGHRS, CDR2 YFSETQ. This CDR3 contains 14 residues. CDR3 sequence (DNA): TGCGCCAGCAGCTTGGTTGGCCGCGGTGAAAAACTGTTTTTT. Translating gives CASSLVGRGEKLFF.

This clone was seen only once. The genes are TRBV10-2 and TRBJ1-6; TRBD1 might be the D (6 bases). Germline V lookup: CDR1 WSHSY, CDR2 SAAADI. CDR3 length: 14 residues. The V end lost 2 bases, the J end lost 16 bases, and 18 bases lay between the germline ends. CDR3 coding DNA: TGCGCCAGCAGTGAGACGGGGGGCTCGGCCCCGCTCCACTTT. Amino acids: CASSETGGSAPLHF.

The chain joins TRBV27 to TRBJ2-7; no definite D call. The CDR3 is made up of 14 amino acids. The V end was cut by 4 bases, the J end by 2 bases, with 12 bases between. Germline V CDR1 and CDR2: MNHEY, SMNVEV (reference sequence). The CDR3 spells CASSSLTGAYEQYF. Written as DNA, the CDR3 is TGTGCCAGCAGTTCCCTGACTGGAGCCTACGAGCAGTACTTC.

The rearrangement uses TRBV12-3 or TRBV12-4 and TRBJ1-1; D not certain. V was pared by 6 bases and J by 4 bases, with 12 bases between. CDR3 length equals 13 residues. CDR3 loop: CASSQNSGTEAFF. As DNA, the CDR3 is TGTGCCAGCAGCCAAAACAGTGGCACTGAAGCTTTCTTT.

The rearrangement links TRBV4-3 to TRBJ1-1; D is unclear. V was clipped by 3 bases and J by 4 bases, with 15 bases between them. This CDR3 is built from 15 residues. The V gene's germline CDR1 is LGHNA and CDR2 YSLEER. The CDR3 bases are TGCGCCAGCAGCCAGGACCCATCGGGAGGCACTGAAGCTTTCTTT. It encodes CASSQDPSGGTEAFF.